Sequencing of this T cell receptor (beta chain) was carried out in a study of blood T cell repertoires in COVID-19. Looking at the study overall: Cohort 3 recovery required two negative PCRs, clearance, or symptom resolution.

Trimming pared 5 bases from V and 5 bases from J, leaving 13 bases between. CDR1 is SGHVS and CDR2 is FQNEAQ in the germline V gene. CDR3 length: 14 residues. The sample holds one count of this clone. Original processing notes: Amplification of reference gene primers was used by the study to estimate nucleated cell counts. Method: immunoSEQ multiplex PCR; TCRdb's copy keeps in-frame clones and lacks some. V and J calls and clone size are given by that table; D and trimming were obtained from the DNA. The profile shows roughly 230,000 clones, roughly 84% of them singletons. Residents of about two dozen US areas, aged about 18 to 89 years, made up the participants.

This chain joins TRBV7-8 and TRBJ1-5; D not resolved. This clonotype was obtained from a man younger than 45 in a cohort exposed to, infected with or recovered from COVID-19 (not recorded which). Sequencing was done on a sample of PBMCs or T cells enriched from blood (not recorded which). The CDR3, as DNA: TGTGCCAGCAGCCCCTATCGGAGGGATCAGCCCCAGCATTTT. Encoded protein: CASSPYRRDQPQHF. Full variable domain (remainder filled in from reference TRBV7-8 and TRBJ1-5): GAGVSQSPRYKVAKRGQDVALRCDPISGHVSLFWYQQALGQGPEFLTYFQNEAQLDKSGLPSDRFFAERPEGSVSTLKIQRTQQEDSAVYLCASSPYRRDQPQHFGDGTRLSIL.